A single sample is the source of the 29 T cell receptor beta chains below, sequenced in a study of T cell responses to AZD1222 COVID-19 vaccine. Sequencing was performed with immunoSEQ multiplex PCR; in TCRdb, only in-frame clones are kept and a portion is missing. This table has fewer than 110,000 clones, roughly 88% appearing once. Sequencing used peripheral blood, obtained on day 0 of AZD1222 vaccination. These receptors all stem from an adult in good health.

The chain uses TRBV30 and TRBJ1-6, with a tentative D call TRBD1 (5 bases). Germline loops: CDR1 GTSNPN, CDR2 SVGIG (reference sequence). There are 14 residues in the CDR3. Trimming shortened V by 3 bases and J by 7 bases, and 13 bases separated the two germline ends. CDR3 bases: TGTGCCTGGAGCGGGGGATCCGTGAATTCACCCCTCCACTTT. Translating gives CAWSGGSVNSPLHF. Together with reference TRBV30 and TRBJ1-6, the CDR3 gives the full variable domain: SQTIHQWPATLVQPVGSPLSLECTVEGTSNPNLYWYRQAAGRGLQLLFYSVGIGQISSEVPQNLSASRPQDRQFILSSKKLLLSDSGFYLCAWSGGSVNSPLHFGNGTRLTVT.

This rearrangement joins TRBV7-2 to TRBJ2-7; perhaps D is TRBD1 or TRBD2 (5 bases each). V lost 2 bases to trimming and J lost 5 bases, with 19 bases between them. This CDR3 spans 16 amino acids. CDR1 is SGHTA and CDR2 is FQGNSA in the germline V gene. For the CDR3, the DNA is TGTGCCAGCAGCTTAAATTGGCGTAGGGGAGAGAACGAGCAGTACTTC. This sequence encodes CASSLNWRRGENEQYF.

The chain carries TRBV18 and TRBJ2-6; a possible D gene is TRBD2 (6 bases). Germline V gene sequence: CDR1 KGHSH, CDR2 LQKENI. Trimming pared 1 base from V and 0 bases from J, leaving 19 bases between. The CDR3 covers 20 residues. The DNA of the CDR3 is TGTGCCAGCTCACCACGAACTGGGACTCTATTCTTCTCTGGGGCCAACGTCCTGACTTTC. Amino acid sequence: CASSPRTGTLFFSGANVLTF.

This chain links TRBV19 with TRBJ2-3; D is unresolved. The ends were cut back, 2 bases at V and 3 bases at J, with 12 bases in the middle. The length of the CDR3 is 15 residues. Germline V gene sequence: CDR1 LNHDA, CDR2 SQIVND (reference sequence). The CDR3 spells CASSINREATDTQYF. The CDR3 DNA reads as TGTGCCAGTAGTATAAACAGAGAGGCTACAGATACGCAGTATTTT.

V gene TRBV28 combines with J gene TRBJ1-4; the match to TRBD1 covers 7 bases. J gave up 8 bases and V 6 bases, and 6 bases lay outside the gene matches. The V gene's germline CDR1 is MDHEN and CDR2 SYDVKM. The CDR3 runs 13 residues. In nucleotides, the CDR3 is TGTGCCAGCAGGACTACAGGGGACGAAAAACTGTTTTTT. It is translated as CASRTTGDEKLFF.

J is TRBJ1-4 and V is TRBV9; no clear D. Trimming cost V 1 base and J 6 bases, with 13 bases left between them. This CDR3 is 15 amino acids long. Germline V gene lookup returns CDR1 SGDLS and CDR2 YYNGEE. The CDR3 region is CASSVRPSRDEKLFF. The CDR3, as DNA: TGTGCCAGCAGCGTACGCCCGTCGCGTGATGAAAAACTGTTTTTT.

The chain uses TRBV20-1 and TRBJ2-7; D not certain. This CDR3 is built from 11 residues. V lost 6 bases to trimming and J lost 7 bases, with 13 bases between them. Germline V gene data show CDR1 as DFQATT and CDR2 as SNEGSKA (reference sequence). CDR3 in amino acids: CSASTVGEQYF. The CDR3, as DNA: TGCAGTGCGAGTACTGTTGGTGAGCAGTACTTC.

The chain couples TRBV5-1 to TRBJ2-5, with 12 nucleotides matching TRBD2. V gave up 4 bases and J gave up 3 bases; unmatched junction bases: 1. The CDR3 spans 14 residues. The germline V gene has CDR1 SGHRS and CDR2 YFSETQ. This CDR3 reads CASSRLAGEETQYF. The CDR3 DNA reads TGCGCCAGCAGCCGACTAGCGGGGGAAGAGACCCAGTACTTC.

The CDR3 loop is CASSSNLGGELFF. The DNA of the CDR3 is TGTGCCAGCAGTTCGAACCTTGGCGGGGAGCTGTTTTTT. The rearrangement links TRBV12-3 or TRBV12-4 to TRBJ2-2; D not resolved. V was trimmed by 4 bases and J by 7 bases, leaving 10 bases between them. The length of the CDR3 is 13 residues.

CDR3 loop: CASSLRLAGETDTQYF. As DNA, the CDR3 is TGTGCCAGCAGCTTACGGCTAGCGGGGGAAACAGATACGCAGTATTTT. V and J are TRBV11-2 and TRBJ2-3, with TRBD2 matching 10 bases. CDR3 size: 16 residues. Germline lookup yields CDR1 SGHAT and CDR2 FQNNGV. With 2 bases clipped from V and 3 bases from J, the junction kept 5 bases outside the gene matches.

The chain couples TRBV2 to TRBJ1-6; 9 bases are a match to TRBD1. Germline V gene data show CDR1 as SNHLY and CDR2 as FYNNEI. The CDR3 is 14 amino acids. The V segment lost 7 bases and the J segment 10 bases; nucleotides outside the gene matches: 8. The CDR3 DNA sequence: TGTGCCAGCAAACGGACAGGGGAAGGCTCACCCCTCCACTTT. Amino acid sequence: CASKRTGEGSPLHF.

V usage is TRBV5-1 and J usage is TRBJ1-4; weak D call: TRBD1 (5 bases). Trimming stripped 0 bases from V and 0 bases from J, with 6 bases between. Germline CDR1 and CDR2: SGHRS and YFSETQ. CDR3 length: 15 residues. CDR3 nucleotides: TGCGCCAGCAGCTTGGTGGGGGCAACTAATGAAAAACTGTTTTTT. Its protein is CASSLVGATNEKLFF.

The chain uses TRBV12-3 or TRBV12-4 and TRBJ1-5; TRBD1 might be the D (5 bases). The CDR3 is 13 amino acids. Trimming shortened V by 5 bases and J by 6 bases, and 11 bases separated the two germline ends. For the CDR3, the DNA is TGTGCCAGCAGTCCCTCAGGGACTCAGCCCCAGCATTTT. Residues: CASSPSGTQPQHF.

The rearrangement uses TRBV7-7 and TRBJ2-1, with D perhaps TRBD1 or TRBD2 (5 bases each). The CDR3 spans 17 residues. V was cut by 6 bases and J by 0 bases, with 18 bases left in between. Looked up from germline, CDR1 is SSHAT and CDR2 is FNYEAQ (reference sequence). CDR3 nucleotides: TGTGCCAGCAGTCGACTCGAGGGGACCTCCTCCTACAATGAGCAGTTCTTC. This gives the protein CASSRLEGTSSYNEQFF.

The sample holds one count of this clone. This chain uses TRBV27 with TRBJ2-1, with 9 bases aligning to TRBD2. After removal of 2 bases from V and 3 bases from J, the junction contained 2 bases not matched to a gene. The germline V gene has CDR1 MNHEY and CDR2 SMNVEV (reference sequence). This CDR3 contains 15 residues. The CDR3 nucleotides read TGTGCCAGCAGTTTAAGTAGCGGGGGCTACAATGAGCAGTTCTTC. It encodes CASSLSSGGYNEQFF.

This chain uses TRBV3-1 (or the pseudogene TRBV3-2) with TRBJ1-4, with 9 bases lining up with TRBD1. Trimming cost V 4 bases and J 8 bases; bases outside gene matches: 5. This CDR3 comprises 14 residues. Germline lookup yields CDR1 LGHDT and CDR2 YNNKEL (reference sequence). CDR3 nucleotide sequence: TGTGCCAGCAGCCTACGACAGGGGGGCGAAAAACTGTTTTTT. Its protein is CASSLRQGGEKLFF.

This chain connects TRBV6-2 or TRBV6-3 to TRBJ2-7, with 8 nucleotides matching TRBD2. The CDR3 runs to 14 residues. With V trimmed by 4 bases and J by 2 bases, 4 bases remained unmatched. CDR1 and CDR2 (germline): MNHEY, SVGEGT. This chain's CDR3 is CASSWFGGAYEQYF. The CDR3, as DNA: TGTGCCAGCAGTTGGTTCGGGGGGGCCTACGAGCAGTACTTC.

V and J are TRBV2 and TRBJ2-2; D ambiguous. The V end lost 3 bases, the J end lost 1 base, and 6 bases lay between the germline ends. From germline, CDR1 is SNHLY and CDR2 FYNNEI. The CDR3 is 14 amino acids. The CDR3 sequence: CASSEGGNTGELFF. The DNA of the CDR3 is TGTGCCAGCAGTGAGGGCGGGAACACCGGGGAGCTGTTTTTT.

This chain uses TRBV3-1 (or the pseudogene TRBV3-2) with TRBJ2-3, with D unresolved. This CDR3 is 12 amino acids long. V lost 3 bases, J lost 5 bases, and 6 bases lay in between. The V gene's germline CDR1 is LGHDT and CDR2 YNNKEL (reference sequence). This CDR3 is CASSQNKDTQYF. The DNA for the CDR3 is TGTGCCAGCAGCCAGAACAAAGATACGCAGTATTTT.

The V and J genes are TRBV28 and TRBJ2-7, with 9 bases aligning to TRBD1. The CDR3 length is 14 residues. Germline loops: CDR1 MDHEN, CDR2 SYDVKM. V trimming: 1 base; J trimming: 3 bases; junction bases outside the gene matches: 1. In DNA, the CDR3 is TGTGCCAGCAGTTTATCGGGACAGGGCTACGAGCAGTACTTC. Its translation is CASSLSGQGYEQYF.

J is TRBJ1-1 and V is TRBV5-1, with D hard to call. Trimming cost V 1 base and J 5 bases, with 6 bases left between them. CDR3 length: 12 residues. Germline V CDR1 and CDR2: SGHRS, YFSETQ. The CDR3 sequence: CASSLLGTEAFF. CDR3 DNA sequence: TGCGCCAGCAGCTTGCTGGGAACTGAAGCTTTCTTT.

The V gene is TRBV13, the J gene TRBJ2-7; D unclear. The germline CDR1 and CDR2 sequences are PRHDT and FYEKMQ (reference sequence). The ends were cut back, 1 base at V and 4 bases at J, with 8 bases in the middle. The CDR3 contains 13 residues. The CDR3 DNA is TGTGCCAGCAGCTTAGTCGACGGATACGAGCAGTACTTC. Protein: CASSLVDGYEQYF.

The chain is built from TRBV10-3 and TRBJ1-5, with 9 bases fitting TRBD1. Germline V lookup: CDR1 ENHRY, CDR2 SYGVKD. The CDR3 covers 13 residues. Trimming at V came to 8 bases and at J to 3 bases, leaving 2 bases not matched to a gene. CDR3 in DNA: TGTGCCATCGGGGACAGGGTCAATCAGCCCCAGCATTTT. Its protein is CAIGDRVNQPQHF.

The V and J genes are TRBV5-1 and TRBJ1-1, with TRBD1 matching 7 bases. This CDR3 region has 16 residues. The V gene's germline CDR1 is SGHRS and CDR2 YFSETQ. Losses at the gene ends were 3 bases for V and 0 bases for J; bases not matched to a gene: 8. As DNA, the CDR3 is TGCGCCAGCAGCTCCCCCCGGGGACAGCTGAACACTGAAGCTTTCTTT. Translating it yields CASSSPRGQLNTEAFF.

The V gene is TRBV18, the J gene TRBJ2-3; D remains ambiguous. V was trimmed by 1 base and J by 2 bases, leaving 7 bases between them. Germline V gene data show CDR1 as KGHSH and CDR2 as LQKENI. The CDR3 is 14 amino acids. The CDR3 region has the DNA TGTGCCAGCTCACCACGACCTTCCACAGATACGCAGTATTTT. Translation gives CASSPRPSTDTQYF. Variable domain in full (rest from reference TRBV18 and TRBJ2-3): NAGVMQNPRHLVRRRGQEARLRCSPMKGHSHVYWYRQLPEEGLKFMVYLQKENIIDESGMPKERFSAEFPKEGPSILRIQQVVRGDSAAYFCASSPRPSTDTQYFGPGTRLTVL.

The chain carries TRBV19 and TRBJ1-1; no definite D call. The CDR3 runs to 12 residues. CDR1 and CDR2 (germline): LNHDA, SQIVND (reference sequence). Trimming took off 3 bases at V and 7 bases at J, with 9 bases between the two ends. The CDR3 bases are TGTGCCAGTAGTATTACGGACGGTGAAGCTTTCTTT. Protein: CASSITDGEAFF.

This rearrangement joins TRBV20-1 to TRBJ1-2; D perhaps matches TRBD1 (5 bases). The CDR3 is 14 amino acids. Germline-derived CDR1 and CDR2 are DFQATT and SNEGSKA (reference sequence). Trimming removed 3 bases from V and 5 bases from J, with 16 bases in between. CDR3 loop: CSASGEGNDYGYTF. The CDR3 DNA reads TGCAGTGCTAGTGGTGAGGGGAACGATTATGGCTACACCTTC.

This chain uses TRBV15 with TRBJ1-5; 7 bases line up with TRBD1. The CDR3 is made up of 16 amino acids. Trimming removed 1 base from V and 3 bases from J; junction bases left unmatched: 6. CDR1 and CDR2 (germline): LNHNV, YYDKDF (reference sequence). The CDR3 DNA follows: TGTGCCACCAGCAGAGCCGGACAGGCGCACAATCAGCCCCAGCATTTT. It translates to CATSRAGQAHNQPQHF.

In the case of this clone: One end of the junction varies from germline; a read error may be responsible. This chain joins TRBV7-6 and TRBJ1-4; D may be TRBD1 (6 bases). CDR1 and CDR2 (germline): SGHVS, FNYEAQ. The CDR3 runs to 11 residues. CDR3: CASSYPRTALF. DNA of the CDR3: TGTGCCAGCAGCTACCCTCGGACAGCCCTTTTT.